This T cell receptor (beta chain) was captured by sequencing in a study of OX40 agonist ivuxolimab in advanced cancers. Across the study: Therapy given before enrollment (anti-PD-1, anti-PD-L1 or anti-CTLA-4) was allowed, and over 35% had some. Study-level points and caveats: Both CD4+ and CD8+ T cell populations in blood had undergone clonal expansion by week 6 at 0.1 to 3.0 mg/kg.

This CDR3 is 14 amino acids long. V was shortened by 1 base and J by 12 bases, with 16 bases between the two germline ends. Germline V gene data show CDR1 as SGHDN and CDR2 as FVKESK. Assay: immunoSEQ multiplex PCR; the TCRdb copy retains only in-frame clones and omits some. The repertoire consists of almost 90,000 clones, with approximately 91% occurring once and the leading ten covering around 0.71%. This clone occurred once. Its antigen is as yet unknown. Patients were ineligible given autoimmune disease history or systemic immunosuppression. Researchers took blood at baseline, on cycle 4 day 1, and on cycle 7 day 1.

The J gene is TRBJ2-1, the V gene TRBV14; D may be TRBD2 (6 bases). Here the sequenced sample was CD4+ or CD8+ T cells sorted from blood, taken in a trial of the OX40 agonist ivuxolimab. This sequence originates from an adult with an advanced solid tumor such as melanoma, head and neck, liver or kidney cancer. The CDR3 sequence is CASSQGAGPGGQFF. The CDR3 DNA sequence: TGTGCCAGCAGCCAAGGGGCGGGACCCGGGGGGCAGTTCTTC.